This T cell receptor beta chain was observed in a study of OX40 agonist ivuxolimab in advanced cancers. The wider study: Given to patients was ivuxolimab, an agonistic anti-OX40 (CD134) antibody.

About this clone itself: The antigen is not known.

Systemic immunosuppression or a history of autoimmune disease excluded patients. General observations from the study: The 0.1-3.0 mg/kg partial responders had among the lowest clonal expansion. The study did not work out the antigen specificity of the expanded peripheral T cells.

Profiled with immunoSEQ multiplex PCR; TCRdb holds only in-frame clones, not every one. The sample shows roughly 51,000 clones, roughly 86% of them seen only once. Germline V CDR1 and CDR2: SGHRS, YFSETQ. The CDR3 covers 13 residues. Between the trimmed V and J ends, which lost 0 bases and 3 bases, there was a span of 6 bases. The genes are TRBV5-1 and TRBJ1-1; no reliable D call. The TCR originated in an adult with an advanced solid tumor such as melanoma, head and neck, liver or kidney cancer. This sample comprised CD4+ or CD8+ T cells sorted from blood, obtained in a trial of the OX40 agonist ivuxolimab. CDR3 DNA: TGCGCCAGCAGCTTGGCCGGACACACTGAAGCTTTCTTT. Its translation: CASSLAGHTEAFF.